These T cell receptor beta chains were read from a single sample in a study of blood T cell repertoires in COVID-19. Repertoires were generated with immunoSEQ multiplex PCR, while TCRdb's copy carries only in-frame clones and drops some. The table records roughly 350,000 clones, 87% of them present only once. The sample consisted of peripheral blood. These receptors were obtained from a woman in her fifties or sixties with COVID-19, enrolled during active disease. Both conserved end residues are part of each CDR3. Each record gives: J gene, V gene, clone size, D gene, CDR3 DNA, CDR3 protein. A D gene is named only where the DNA matches it firmly. The size field is filled for only some rows; it gives once, few, many or a size class.

TRBJ1-5,TRBV18,few,NA,TGTGCCAGCTCACCGGACAGCCCCAGAGCGGGAAATCAGCCCCAGCATTTT,CASSPDSPRAGNQPQHF
TRBJ1-2,TRBV23-1,NA,NA,TGCGCCAGCAGTCAAATTGGTCAGTGTGGCTACACCTTC,CASSQIGQCGYTF
TRBJ2-3,TRBV5-1,NA,TRBD1,TGCGCCAGCAGCTTTCAGGGGGTAGTAAGAGATACGCAGTATTTT,CASSFQGVVRDTQYF
TRBJ2-2,TRBV5-4,NA,TRBD1,TGTGCCAGCAGCCCCGGGACAGGGGACACCGGGGAGCTGTTTTTT,CASSPGTGDTGELFF
TRBJ2-1,TRBV6-4,NA,TRBD2,TGTGCCAGCAGCCGATCTAGCGGAACGTACAATGAGCAGTTCTTC,CASSRSSGTYNEQFF
TRBJ2-7,TRBV13,NA,TRBD2,TGTGCCAGCAGCGGGACTAGCGGAATCTACGAGCAGTACTTC,CASSGTSGIYEQYF
TRBJ2-2,TRBV5-1,once,TRBD2,TGCGCCAGCAGTCCGACTAGCGGAGCGAACACCGGGGAGCTGTTTTTT,CASSPTSGANTGELFF
TRBJ2-7,TRBV6-5,few,NA,TGTGCCAGCAGTTACTCTGAGAGGGAGCAAAGCTACGAGCAGTACTTC,CASSYSEREQSYEQYF
TRBJ2-5,TRBV6-5,NA,TRBD2,TGTGCCAGCAGTTACGGGAGGGTAAGCGAGACCCAGTACTTC,CASSYGRVSETQYF
TRBJ1-3,TRBV6-1,NA,NA,TGTGCCAGCAGTGTTGGCACAGGCTACTCTGGAAACACCATATATTTT,CASSVGTGYSGNTIYF
TRBJ2-1,TRBV14,once,NA,TGTGCCAGCAGCCAAGTTCTATCTAGCTCTGAGCAGTTCTTC,CASSQVLSSSEQFF
TRBJ1-1,TRBV4-3,NA,NA,TGCGCCAGCAGCCAAAGGGCCGTATCCTCTCGGGGCACTGAAGCTTTCTTT,CASSQRAVSSRGTEAFF